This T cell receptor beta chain was sequenced for a study of blood T cell repertoires in COVID-19. Study information: Donors in the United States, Italy and Spain gave samples during acute or convalescent COVID-19.

V was pared by 0 bases and J by 10 bases, with 18 bases between. The CDR3 contains 15 residues. CDR1 PRHDT and CDR2 FYEKMQ come from the germline V gene (reference sequence). The protocol was immunoSEQ multiplex PCR, while the TCRdb copy is restricted to in-frame clones and leaves out a portion. The table shows about 220,000 clones, with 82% occurring only once. Sequencing was done on a sample of peripheral blood. This receptor was taken from a woman of 80 years or more with acute or convalescent COVID-19. The chain recombines TRBV13 with TRBJ1-1, with D perhaps matching TRBD1 (5 bases). The DNA of the CDR3 is TGTGCCAGCAGCTTAGGCCTGGGGCAGACCGGGGGAGCTTTCTTT. Its translation: CASSLGLGQTGGAFF.